The present T cell receptor (beta chain) was sequenced within a study of chemoradiotherapy in HPV16-positive cancers. Study-level information: Functional T-cell assays on a couple of HPV16-positive patients' cells defined candidate HPV-specific clones and common TCR motifs.

CDR3 length equals 15 residues. The germline CDR1 and CDR2 sequences are SGHAT and FQDESV (reference sequence). Trimming cost V 4 bases and J 0 bases; bases outside gene matches: 3. Study-wide results and limits: Candidate HPV-specific clones and E7-related TCR motifs grew in tumor during treatment. In HPV16-positive patients, HPV-responsive T-cell expansion tracked better recurrence-free survival.

The protocol was immunoSEQ multiplex PCR, while the TCRdb copy is restricted to in-frame clones and leaves out a portion. The profile covers roughly 24,000 clones, with 92% appearing a single time and about 17% taken by the ten largest. Concerning this clone: Antigen unknown.

The sample was blood, taken from a patient who underwent chemoradiotherapy. The TCR was taken from a human donor with HPV-associated anogenital cancer. The chain carries TRBV11-1 and TRBJ2-3, with 8 bases identical to TRBD1. The CDR3 spells CASSSRTGSTDTQYF. CDR3 bases: TGTGCCAGCAGCTCCCGGACAGGGAGCACAGATACGCAGTATTTT.